The rows below give T cell receptor beta chains drawn from one sample of a study of CD8+CD57+ T cells in acquired aplastic anemia. Via MiXCR, TCRdb re-called the reads, giving one row per CDR3 protein. The profile shows 130,000 or so distinct CDR3 sequences, under 60% of them singletons. Sequencing was carried out using sorted CD4+, CD8+, or CD8+CD57+ T cells (not recorded which) from PBMCs. The receptors derive from a human donor with aplastic anemia. Both conserved end residues are part of each CDR3. D genes are given only for firm matches. Size tells how often a clone was seen (once, few, many) or the class of an expanded clone, and some rows leave it out.

v_call	d_call	clone_size	j_call	cdr3_nt	cdr3_aa
TRBV2	TRBD1	-	TRBJ2-1	TGTGCCAGCCAGGGGGTAAATGAGCAGTTCTTC	CASQGVNEQFF
TRBV24-1	TRBD1	-	TRBJ1-2	TGTGCCACCAGTGATACCGGGACAGGGGGCGGCTACACCTTC	CATSDTGTGGGYTF
TRBV10-3	TRBD2	-	TRBJ2-1	TGTGCCTCCGCCGGGACTAGCGGCGATGAGCAGTTCTTC	CASAGTSGDEQFF
TRBV4-1	-	-	TRBJ1-1	TGCGCCAGCAGCCCAGGGACATTCACTGAAGCTTTCTTT	CASSPGTFTEAFF
TRBV10-3	TRBD1	once	TRBJ1-1	TGTGCCATCAGTGTGACAGGGAAAACTGAAGCTTTCTTT	CAISVTGKTEAFF
TRBV9	TRBD2	many	TRBJ2-1	TGTGCCAGCAGCAAGAGCGGGAGCCCCTACAATGAGCAGTTCTTC	CASSKSGSPYNEQFF
TRBV5-1	-	-	TRBJ1-5	TGCGCCAGCAGCTTGGAAGCAGGGATGGATCAGCCCCAGCATTTT	CASSLEAGMDQPQHF
TRBV7-9	-	few	TRBJ2-1	TGTGCCAGCAGGTCGAGGACTCACAATGAGCAGTTCTTC	CASRSRTHNEQFF
TRBV18	-	-	TRBJ1-4	TGTGCCAGCTCACCAACGGTAGGGGCCCGTAATGAAAAACTGTTTTTT	CASSPTVGARNEKLFF
TRBV7-9	-	-	TRBJ2-2	TGTGCCAGCAGCCTAACAACCTACGGGGAGCTGTTTTTT	CASSLTTYGELFF
TRBV24-1	-	many	TRBJ1-1	TGTGCCACCAGTGAAGGAGGCACTGAAGCTTTCTTT	CATSEGGTEAFF
TRBV20-1	-	few	TRBJ2-7	TGCAGTGCTAGTTCAGAAACCTACGAGCAGTACTTC	CSASSETYEQYF
TRBV7-3	-	once	TRBJ1-2	TGTGCCAGCAGTTTATCAGGGACGAACTATGGCTGCACCTTC	CASSLSGTNYGCTF
TRBV25-1	-	once	TRBJ1-1	TGTGCCAGCAGCAGACACCTGAACACTGAAGCTTTCTTT	CASSRHLNTEAFF
TRBV7-9	-	once	TRBJ2-1	TGTGCCAGCAGCTTAGATCAGCTGAGGCTCAATGAGCAGTTCTTC	CASSLDQLRLNEQFF
TRBV15	-	-	TRBJ1-2	TGTGCCACCAGCAGAGATCGAACAGGGTGGCCTCATGGCTACACCTTC	CATSRDRTGWPHGYTF
TRBV5-5	-	many	TRBJ2-1	TGTGCCAGCAGCTTGGGTGAGTCCTACAATGAGCAGTTCTTC	CASSLGESYNEQFF
TRBV10-3	TRBD1	-	TRBJ2-7	TGTGCCACGGGACAGGCGACATACGAGCAGTACTTC	CATGQATYEQYF
TRBV9	-	-	TRBJ1-2	TGTGCCAGCGGCGGGCGGGCGGGCTATGGCTACACCTTC	CASGGRAGYGYTF
TRBV25-1	TRBD1	-	TRBJ2-5	TGTGCCAGCAGTGCCACGACAGGGGGCTTGGAGACCCAGTACTTC	CASSATTGGLETQYF
TRBV7-9	-	-	TRBJ1-2	TGTGCCAGCAGCTTAGAGGGGACGGCGCATGGCTACACCTTC	CASSLEGTAHGYTF
TRBV25-1	-	-	TRBJ1-1	TGTGCCAGCAGTGAGAACTGGATGAACACTGAAGCTTTCTTT	CASSENWMNTEAFF
TRBV7-3	-	-	TRBJ2-1	TGTGCCAGCAGCTTAACTAGTTCGTATGAGCAGTTCTTC	CASSLTSSYEQFF
TRBV20-1	TRBD1	-	TRBJ2-3	TGCAGTGCTAACGTACAGGGGGCAAGCACAGATACGCAGTATTTT	CSANVQGASTDTQYF
TRBV24-1	TRBD2	few	TRBJ2-5	TGTGCCTCTCCGGGGGGGCCTTGGTGGGAGACCCAGTACTTC	CASPGGPWWETQYF
TRBV7-8	TRBD1	-	TRBJ1-6	TGTGCCAGCAGCTTAAAGGGGGCGGATTCACCCCTCCACTTT	CASSLKGADSPLHF
TRBV9	-	-	TRBJ2-2	TGTGCCAGCAGACGACCTACCGGGGAGCTGTTTTTT	CASRRPTGELFF
TRBV11-2	-	-	TRBJ1-2	TGTGCCTGCAGCCCAATAAAAGGGGGAGGAAATGGCTACACCTTC	CACSPIKGGGNGYTF
TRBV20-1	-	many	TRBJ2-1	TGCAGTGCTAGGCCGGGCTCCAAATACAATGAGCAGTTCTTC	CSARPGSKYNEQFF
TRBV6-5	-	-	TRBJ1-1	TGTGCCAGCAGTTACTCGAGCGGGGGTGAAGCTTTCTTT	CASSYSSGGEAFF
TRBV29-1	-	-	TRBJ2-3	TGCAGCGGGGAGCTAGGGACAGATACGCAGTATTTT	CSGELGTDTQYF
TRBV19	TRBD1	-	TRBJ1-5	TGTGCCAGTAGTTTCGGGACAGGGCGGGGCAATCAGCCCCAGCATTTT	CASSFGTGRGNQPQHF
TRBV15	-	-	TRBJ1-5	TGTGCCACCAGCAGAGAGACAGTTCTACATCGCAATCAGCCCCAGCATTTT	CATSRETVLHRNQPQHF